This T cell receptor (beta chain) was retrieved from a study of tumor-infiltrating lymphocytes in primary liver carcinoma. The authors took blood RNA from unsorted whole blood and also extracted germline DNA. As concerns this clonotype: Its antigen is currently unknown. At one of its ends the junction is not consistent with the germline gene, which may arise from a read error.

Starting material of 450 to 500 ng total RNA yielded TCR beta cDNA via a constant-region primer. TCR beta libraries came from three nested multiplex PCR rounds using slightly modified ARM-PCR. It was with TRBV1-TRBV30 forward primers and a C-beta reverse primer that the first two PCR rounds were run, at about 10 cycles each. TCRdb re-called the multiplex PCR reads with MiXCR, one entry per CDR3 protein. The sample contains roughly 330,000 distinct CDR3 sequences, roughly 61% of which appear only once. Study-level results: Tumors had a significantly higher top-250-clone fraction than blood (p = 0.039).

There are 16 residues in the CDR3. The chain uses TRBV12-3 or TRBV12-4 and TRBJ2-5; 8 nucleotides line up with TRBD1. The receptor comes from a middle-aged man with primary liver carcinoma and hepatitis B virus infection. Sequencing used peripheral blood. The DNA for the CDR3 is TGTGCCTGCAGTTATCCAGGTCAGGGGGCAGGAGAGACCCAGTACTTC. Translated: CACSYPGQGAGETQYF.